The entry below gives a single T cell receptor beta chain sequence along with its context. Its antigen remains undetermined. No much larger clonotype is one base removed from it; base qualities were not supplied. The CDR3 holds 13 amino acids from the cysteine to the phenylalanine. The entry retains the CDR3 DNA only, 39 bases that are in frame from base 1. The germline V and J ends show losses of 2 bases and 2 bases respectively, and no gene match explains 1 base of the junction. From the germline V gene (reference sequence), CDR1 is GTSNPN and CDR2 is SVGIG. The data were obtained in a study of blood T cell repertoires in COVID-19 (dated by TCRdb to 2018 to 2020). As for the study more broadly: The collaborator samples originated in the United States, Italy and Spain and spanned the acute and convalescent phases of COVID-19. The repertoires were made available in a free public database intended to serve as a resource for research on the immune response to SARS-CoV-2. Subjects who had been exposed to COVID-19, were actively infected with it, or had recovered from it provided the deeply sampled blood TCRbeta repertoires that made up the dataset. The prospective study material was composed of cDNA or gDNA derived from T cells, B-cell-depleted T cells, or PBMCs. The samples were drawn from two sources: the first 160 participants of the ongoing ImmuneRACE study, and 1,000 to 1,500 subjects contributed by 6 global collaborators. Nearly every sample came with metadata listing a de-identified subject ID, COVID-19 status, age in years and sex. Where available, HLA class I and class II types were obtained from metadata supplied by the sample provider rather than from assay-based typing.

TCRbeta CDR3 regions were amplified from genomic DNA by means of the immunoSEQ Assay, a bias-controlled multiplex PCR. The authors' pipeline ran thus. Nucleated cell counts per sample were estimated from amplification of reference gene primers within the assay. Sequence reads were collapsed and filtered to measure the absolute abundance of every unique TCRbeta CDR3 rearrangement. For each sample, productive Simpson clonality was calculated as the square root of Simpson's diversity index across productive rearrangements. In TCRdb, the immuneACCESS table is reduced to in-frame sequences with V and J assigned. These tables do not hold every clone; where another copy was compared, an unresolved V gene accounts for under half, and the others remain unexplained. V, J and clone size are taken as reported in that table, and D and trimming were inferred from the DNA itself. Counted in this sample were approximately 150,000 clones; over 70% of them appeared once. The top ten constitute around 6.3% of the sample.

On the study overall, not on this receptor specifically: Clinical and demographic metadata were provided uncurated, with the amount varying by source and participant.

Collaborating institutions collected whole blood in K2EDTA tubes following their own protocols. Collaborator samples were shipped for TCRbeta analysis as frozen whole blood, isolated PBMCs, or DNA extracted from either sample type. Sequenced sample: peripheral blood. The chain uses TRBV30 and TRBJ2-5, and TRBD1 matches 8 of the central bases. The clonotype was recovered from a man older than 75 with acute or convalescent COVID-19. CDR3 loop: CAWSTGGQETQYF. The bases are TGTGCCTGGAGTACAGGGGGTCAAGAGACCCAGTACTTC.